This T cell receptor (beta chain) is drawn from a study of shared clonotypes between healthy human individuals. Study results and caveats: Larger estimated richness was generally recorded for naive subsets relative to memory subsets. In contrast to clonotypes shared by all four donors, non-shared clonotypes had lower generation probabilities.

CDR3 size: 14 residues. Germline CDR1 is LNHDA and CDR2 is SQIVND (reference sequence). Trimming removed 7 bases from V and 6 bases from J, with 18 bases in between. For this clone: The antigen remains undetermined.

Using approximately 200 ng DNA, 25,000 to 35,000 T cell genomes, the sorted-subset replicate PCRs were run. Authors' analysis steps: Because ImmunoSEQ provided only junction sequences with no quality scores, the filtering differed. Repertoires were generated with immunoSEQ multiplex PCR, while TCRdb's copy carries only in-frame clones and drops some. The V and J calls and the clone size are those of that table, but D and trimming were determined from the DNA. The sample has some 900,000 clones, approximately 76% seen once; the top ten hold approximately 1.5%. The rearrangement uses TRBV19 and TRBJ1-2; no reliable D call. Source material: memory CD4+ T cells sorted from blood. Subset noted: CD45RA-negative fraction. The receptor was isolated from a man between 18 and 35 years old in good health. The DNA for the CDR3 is TGTGCCAGTACCCCAACGGGTGGGGTTGATGGCTACACCTTC. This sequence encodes CASTPTGGVDGYTF. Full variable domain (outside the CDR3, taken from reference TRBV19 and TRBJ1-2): DGGITQSPKYLFRKEGQNVTLSCEQNLNHDAMYWYRQDPGQGLRLIYYSQIVNDFQKGDIAEGYSVSREKKESFPLTVTSAQKNPTAFYLCASTPTGGVDGYTFGSGTRLTVV.